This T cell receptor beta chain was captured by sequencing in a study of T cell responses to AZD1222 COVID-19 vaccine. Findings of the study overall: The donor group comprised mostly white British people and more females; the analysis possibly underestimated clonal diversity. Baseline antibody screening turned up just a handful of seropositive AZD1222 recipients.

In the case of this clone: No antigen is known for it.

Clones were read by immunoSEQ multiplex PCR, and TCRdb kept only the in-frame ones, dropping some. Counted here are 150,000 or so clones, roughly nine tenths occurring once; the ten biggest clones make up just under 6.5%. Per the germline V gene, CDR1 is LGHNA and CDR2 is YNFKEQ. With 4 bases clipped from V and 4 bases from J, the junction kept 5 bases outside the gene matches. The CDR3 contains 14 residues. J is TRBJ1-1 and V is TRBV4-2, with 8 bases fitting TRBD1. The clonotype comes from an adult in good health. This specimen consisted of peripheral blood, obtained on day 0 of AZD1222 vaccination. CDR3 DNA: TGTGCCAGCAGCCCTATCACAGGGGGCACTGAAGCTTTCTTT. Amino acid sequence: CASSPITGGTEAFF.